These T cell receptor beta chains were read from a single sample in a study of T cells in Graves' hyperthyroidism and ophthalmopathy. Using its own MiXCR run on the multiplex PCR reads, TCRdb lists one record per CDR3 protein. The data show around 300,000 distinct CDR3 sequences, approximately 13% seen once. The sample was blood. Receptor source: a woman between 25 and 40 years old with Graves' hyperthyroidism. The CDR3 runs from the conserved cysteine through the conserved F or W. D genes are given only for firm matches. Only some rows state a clone size, as once, few, many or a class for expanded clones.

DNA: TGTGCCAGCAGCCAAGGGCTGGGACAGGGTCGCGCCCAAGAGACCCAGTACTTC; CDR3: CASSQGLGQGRAQETQYF; D: TRBD1; length: 18; size: .; V: TRBV14; J: TRBJ2-5
DNA: TGTGCCAGCAGCCCTGACAGGAATTATCAGCCCCAGCATTTT; CDR3: CASSPDRNYQPQHF; D: .; length: 14; size: few; V: TRBV7-2; J: TRBJ1-5
DNA: TGCAGTGCTAAGGTTTTTCTAGTGACCTACAATGAGCAGTTCTTC; CDR3: CSAKVFLVTYNEQFF; D: .; length: 15; size: .; V: TRBV20-1; J: TRBJ2-1
DNA: TGTGCCAGCAGTGAAGACCCGCCGAATTCACCCCTCCACTTT; CDR3: CASSEDPPNSPLHF; D: .; length: 14; size: many; V: TRBV2; J: TRBJ1-6
DNA: TGTGCCAGCAGCTCTCAGACAGGGAGCTCACCCCTCCACTTT; CDR3: CASSSQTGSSPLHF; D: TRBD1; length: 14; size: many; V: TRBV11-2; J: TRBJ1-6
DNA: TGTGCCAGCTCGCGGGGAGGCGGGGTCTACAATGAGCAGTTCTTC; CDR3: CASSRGGGVYNEQFF; D: .; length: 15; size: few; V: TRBV18; J: TRBJ2-1
DNA: TGTGCCACCAGCAGAATCAGCGGGAGGGCCCTCGATGAGCAGTTCTTC; CDR3: CATSRISGRALDEQFF; D: TRBD2; length: 16; size: few; V: TRBV15; J: TRBJ2-1
DNA: TGTGCCATCAGTATCGCGGGAGGCTACGAGCAGTACTTC; CDR3: CAISIAGGYEQYF; D: TRBD2; length: 13; size: .; V: TRBV10-3; J: TRBJ2-7
DNA: TGCGCCAGCAGCTTGGAGTACCAACCCAGGGGTGGACAGCCCCAGCATTTT; CDR3: CASSLEYQPRGGQPQHF; D: .; length: 17; size: few; V: TRBV5-1; J: TRBJ1-5
DNA: TGTGCCAGCAGTTACGCCGGGACAGGACCCACAGATACGCAGTATTTT; CDR3: CASSYAGTGPTDTQYF; D: TRBD1; length: 16; size: once; V: TRBV27; J: TRBJ2-3
DNA: TGTGCCAGCAGTCTCGCGGGGAGCAATCAGCCCCAGCATTTT; CDR3: CASSLAGSNQPQHF; D: .; length: 14; size: many; V: TRBV12-3/TRBV12-4; J: TRBJ1-5
DNA: TGTGCCAGCAGTTTTAGCGGTGGTCCCGCTTTCTTT; CDR3: CASSFSGGPAFF; D: .; length: 12; size: many; V: TRBV12-3/TRBV12-4; J: TRBJ1-1
DNA: TGCGCCAGCGGACTCTTAACGGGAGAGGGCGAGCAGTACTTC; CDR3: CASGLLTGEGEQYF; D: .; length: 14; size: .; V: TRBV5-1; J: TRBJ2-7
DNA: TGCAGCGTTGTATTGGGAGGGGTCACTGAAGCTTTCTTT; CDR3: CSVVLGGVTEAFF; D: .; length: 13; size: many; V: TRBV29-1; J: TRBJ1-1
DNA: TGTGCCAGCAGTTACGGTCCAAACAACGTACCCTATGGCTACACCTTC; CDR3: CASSYGPNNVPYGYTF; D: .; length: 16; size: .; V: TRBV6-9; J: TRBJ1-2
DNA: TGTGCCAGCAGCTTGGTAGCGGGAGCTTCCGAGCAGTACTTC; CDR3: CASSLVAGASEQYF; D: TRBD2; length: 14; size: many; V: TRBV5-5; J: TRBJ2-7
DNA: TGCGTTTCCGGGACACTTAACTATGGCTACACCTTC; CDR3: CVSGTLNYGYTF; D: .; length: 12; size: few; V: TRBV2; J: TRBJ1-2
DNA: TGTGCCAGCAGAGGGGGGAGGGCTCTCTCCTACAATGAGCAGTTCTTC; CDR3: CASRGGRALSYNEQFF; D: .; length: 16; size: many; V: TRBV28; J: TRBJ2-1
DNA: TGTGCCAGCAGCTTAGATGACGGCGGGAGGTACCTACAGGACACAGATACGCAGTATTTT; CDR3: CASSLDDGGRYLQDTDTQYF; D: TRBD2; length: 20; size: many; V: TRBV7-2; J: TRBJ2-3
DNA: TGCGCCAGCAGCCATCTTAGGGGCTACACCTTC; CDR3: CASSHLRGYTF; D: .; length: 11; size: .; V: TRBV4-3; J: TRBJ1-2
DNA: TGTGCCAGCAGTTACTCCGCACTACCTGGCGAGACCCAGTACTTC; CDR3: CASSYSALPGETQYF; D: .; length: 15; size: many; V: TRBV6-6; J: TRBJ2-5
DNA: TGTGCCAGCAGCTTAAACGGGTGGGACGAGCAGTACTTC; CDR3: CASSLNGWDEQYF; D: .; length: 13; size: few; V: TRBV7-6; J: TRBJ2-7
DNA: TGCAGTGCTAGAGGGACTAGATTTGAGCAGTTCTTC; CDR3: CSARGTRFEQFF; D: TRBD2; length: 12; size: few; V: TRBV20-1; J: TRBJ2-1
DNA: TGCAGCGTTGAAAACAGTGAAACGGGAGGGCCCTCTGGGGCCAACGTCCTGACTTTC; CDR3: CSVENSETGGPSGANVLTF; D: TRBD2; length: 19; size: .; V: TRBV29-1; J: TRBJ2-6
DNA: TGTGCCAGCAGGTCAGGGTCAATCACCGGGGAGCTGTTTTTT; CDR3: CASRSGSITGELFF; D: .; length: 14; size: many; V: TRBV6-2/TRBV6-3; J: TRBJ2-2
DNA: TGTGCCAGCACCATATGGGCTAACTATGGCTACACCTTC; CDR3: CASTIWANYGYTF; D: .; length: 13; size: many; V: TRBV2; J: TRBJ1-2
DNA: TGTGCCTCCAACGACGGTGTGGGAGCGTCCTACGAGCAGTACTTC; CDR3: CASNDGVGASYEQYF; D: .; length: 15; size: many; V: TRBV30; J: TRBJ2-7
DNA: TGTGCCAGCAGCGCCCACCAGGGGCAGCCCCAGCATTTT; CDR3: CASSAHQGQPQHF; D: .; length: 13; size: .; V: TRBV9; J: TRBJ1-5